Included here is one T cell receptor beta chain sequence, with context. This clonotype was detected only a few times. Its target antigen remains unknown. No per-base quality is available; no much larger clone lies one base away. This specimen comes from a study of T-cell memory formation after mild COVID-19 (dated by TCRdb to 2020 to 2023). Study-wide context: TCR sequence clusters from the two donors were largely donor specific. Longitudinal TCRalpha and TCRbeta repertoire sequencing tracked T-cell clones expanding and contracting after mild COVID-19 in a couple of donors. Two young, previously healthy adult volunteers made up the cohort, one male and one female.

Results and caveats for the whole study, not just this receptor: SARS-CoV-2 specificity was not confirmed for the second-wave clones peaking on day 37. Clones contracting from day 15 to 85 had balanced CD4/CD8 phenotypes, while a second wave expanding from day 15 to 37 was biased towards CD4+. The study included only a couple of mild cases, and larger cohorts that include severe cases with pre-infection samples were judged to be necessary. Some responding clones were found in pre-infection memory, which suggests that pre-existing cross-reactive memory T cells took part in the SARS-CoV-2 response. Contracting CD4+ clones were found mainly in CM and EM memory subsets, while CD8+ clones were enriched in EMRA.

Sequencing instrument: Illumina NovaSeq 6000. cDNA libraries for TCRalpha and TCRbeta were prepared by 5'RACE using constant-segment primers, with sample barcodes and unique molecular identifiers added. Trizol reagent was used to extract RNA from every sample. Library amplification was performed in two PCR steps, and a second sample barcode and Illumina TruSeq adapters were introduced in the second step. The libraries were sequenced on an Illumina NovaSeq using 2 x 150 bp paired-end reads. From the authors' description of their analysis: With migec v1.2.7, reads were demultiplexed and then collapsed into UMI-guided consensus sequences. With mixcr v2.1.11, UMI consensuses were aligned to TRA and TRB V and J templates and assembled into clonotypes. Clonotypes were classified as expanded or contracted when called significant by both edgeR and NoisET, with noise models trained on biological replicates. For edgeR calls, the cutoffs were a false discovery rate-adjusted p below 0.01 and a log2 fold-change threshold of 1. As an exploratory analysis of dynamics, max-normalized trajectories of the 1000 most abundant clonotypes were examined by PCA with hierarchical clustering. Each responding clone was given a CD4 or CD8 phenotype based on the CD4+ and CD8+ repertoires, which had been sequenced separately. TCRdb redid the processing of the public reads, applying fastp at Q25 and MiXCR, and retained in-frame beta chains. CDR3 protein duplicates are merged, each entry listing the most common genes and DNA. The V and J calls and clone size are TCRdb's, not the authors'. The sample table holds tens of thousands of distinct CDR3 sequences, of which approximately 7% were seen once. The ten largest make up approximately 1.5% of the sample.

The CDR3 goes from the cysteine to the phenylalanine over 14 residues. Only CDR3 DNA is held: 42 bases, read in frame from base 1. The junction shows trimming of 6 bases on V and 4 bases on J, and the gene matches do not reach 6 bases of it. For CDR1 and CDR2, the germline V gene lists ENHRY and SYGVKD. Ficoll-Paque density gradient centrifugation was used to isolate PBMCs. The TCR originated in a young man who had mild COVID-19 (a few samples of this study predate the infection). The sample titles of this study are shuffled in the database, so cell type and time point are left out; the donor was told from shared clones. Sequencing used PBMCs or a T cell subset sorted from them (not recorded which). Recombination linked TRBV10-3 to TRBJ1-2; 9 bases in the junction line up with TRBD1. The DNA sequence follows: TGTGCCATCAGGAATACGACAGGGGGCTATGGCTACACCTTC. Its translation reads: CAIRNTTGGYGYTF.